This entry lists 27 T cell receptor beta chains sequenced from one sample in a study of neoadjuvant anti-PD-1 for oral cavity cancer. This sample's time point: after neoadjuvant nivolumab, at surgical resection. Sequenced by immunoSEQ multiplex PCR; TCRdb stores in-frame clones only, minus some. The sample records about 9,500 clones, less than 75% being singletons. The sequenced sample was PBMCs, obtained after nivolumab (anti-PD-1) treatment. The receptors shown here come from a person aged 40 to 85 with oral cavity squamous cell carcinoma.

CDR3 bases: TGTGCCAGCAGCTTAGGCGCTAGCGGGGGATTTAGGACCGGGGAGCTGTTTTTT. This codes for CASSLGASGGFRTGELFF. The chain is built from TRBV7-2 and TRBJ2-2; 10 positions match TRBD2. The germline gives CDR1 SGHTA, CDR2 FQGNSA. The CDR3 extends over 18 amino acids. Trimming cost V 1 base and J 5 bases; bases outside gene matches: 10. Full variable domain (remainder filled in from reference TRBV7-2 and TRBJ2-2): GAGVSQSPSNKVTEKGKDVELRCDPISGHTALYWYRQSLGQGLEFLIYFQGNSAPDKSGLPSDRFSAERTGGSVSTLTIQRTQQEDSAVYLCASSLGASGGFRTGELFFGEGSRLTVL.

The chain joins TRBV6-6 to TRBJ1-1, with D possibly TRBD1 on 5 matching bases. The V end lost 2 bases, the J end lost 5 bases, and 9 bases lay between the germline ends. This CDR3 is built from 13 residues. Germline V lookup: CDR1 MNHNY, CDR2 SVGAGI (reference sequence). CDR3 sequence (DNA): TGTGCCAGCAGTTACGGCCAGGGAACTGAAGCTTTCTTT. Its protein is CASSYGQGTEAFF.

The J gene is TRBJ2-5, the V gene TRBV10-2; 8 nucleotides match TRBD2. Germline assignment: CDR1 WSHSY and CDR2 SAAADI. CDR3 length: 14 residues. V shed 8 bases and J 0 bases; nucleotides not matched to a gene: 5. CDR3 loop: CASSGTRYQETQYF. In nucleotides, the CDR3 is TGCGCCAGCTCCGGGACTAGATACCAAGAGACCCAGTACTTC.

The rearrangement uses TRBV6-1 and TRBJ2-5; tentative D call: TRBD1 (6 bases). This CDR3 has 14 amino acids. CDR1 and CDR2 from the germline V gene are MNHNS and SASEGT. Trimming pared 7 bases from V and 6 bases from J, leaving 18 bases between. The CDR3 nucleotides are TGTGCCAGCACGCTAGGGGGAATTGTAAAGACCCAGTACTTC. It encodes CASTLGGIVKTQYF.

CDR3 in amino acids: CAFTTSYEQYF. Written as DNA, the CDR3 is TGTGCCTTCACTACGAGCTACGAGCAGTACTTC. The chain couples TRBV30 to TRBJ2-7, with D uncertain. CDR3 length: 11 amino acids. V shed 7 bases and J shed 3 bases, with 10 bases lying between them. Germline CDR1 and CDR2: GTSNPN and SVGIG (reference sequence).

The V and J genes are TRBV9 and TRBJ2-3, with TRBD2 as a possible D gene (7 bases). Germline lookup yields CDR1 SGDLS and CDR2 YYNGEE. V dropped 0 bases and J dropped 1 base, with 18 bases sitting between them. The CDR3 length is 18 residues. Here the CDR3 reads CASSVEEGGRIGTDTQYF. As DNA, the CDR3 is TGTGCCAGCAGCGTAGAGGAGGGGGGGCGGATCGGCACAGATACGCAGTATTTT.

The chain has TRBV28 and TRBJ1-1; D gene uncertain. V lost 5 bases and J 4 bases, leaving 17 bases between the germline ends. Germline V CDR1 and CDR2: MDHEN, SYDVKM. The CDR3 sequence is 15 residues long. The CDR3 spells CASSAFPRSGTEAFF. DNA of the CDR3: TGTGCCAGCAGTGCGTTTCCACGCTCGGGCACTGAAGCTTTCTTT. Complete variable domain (other parts from reference TRBV28 and TRBJ1-1): DVKVTQSSRYLVKRTGEKVFLECVQDMDHENMFWYRQDPGLGLRLIYFSYDVKMKEKGDIPEGYSVSREKKERFSLILESASTNQTSMYLCASSAFPRSGTEAFFGQGTRLTVV.

This clone appeared a few times. The chain recombines TRBV9 with TRBJ2-7, with 8 bases lining up with TRBD1. The CDR3 contains 15 residues. The V segment lost 4 bases and the J segment 4 bases; nucleotides outside the gene matches: 10. Germline CDR1 SGDLS, CDR2 YYNGEE. CDR3 protein: CASSRDRLEAYEQYF. The DNA for the CDR3 is TGTGCCAGCAGCCGGGACAGGTTGGAGGCTTACGAGCAGTACTTC.

V usage is TRBV7-9 and J usage is TRBJ1-2, with D possibly TRBD1 on 5 matching bases. Trimming removed 4 bases at V and 1 base at J, with 10 bases between. Germline CDR1 reads SEHNR; CDR2 reads FQNEAQ (reference sequence). The CDR3 extends over 14 amino acids. The CDR3 region is CASSYGDLNYGYTF. As DNA, the CDR3 is TGTGCCAGCAGCTACGGGGACCTTAACTATGGCTACACCTTC.

The chain is built from TRBV7-9 and TRBJ2-7, with 10 nucleotides matching TRBD2. V gave up 8 bases and J gave up 1 base; unmatched junction bases: 14. This CDR3 spans 17 amino acids. Germline V lookup: CDR1 SEHNR, CDR2 FQNEAQ (reference sequence). CDR3 protein: CASSSSSGRLYSYEQYF. CDR3 bases: TGTGCCAGCTCAAGCAGTAGCGGGAGGTTATATTCCTACGAGCAGTACTTC. The full variable domain, rest sourced from reference TRBV7-9 and TRBJ2-7, is DTGVSQNPRHKITKRGQNVTFRCDPISEHNRLYWYRQTLGQGPEFLTYFQNEAQLEKSRLLSDRFSAERPKGSFSTLEIQRTEQGDSAMYLCASSSSSGRLYSYEQYFGPGTRLTVT.

This clone has only a few counts. The rearrangement links TRBV27 to TRBJ1-2; TRBD1 matches at 7 bases. The CDR3 is 15 residues long. J was trimmed by 0 bases and V by 3 bases; bases with no gene match: 4. Germline CDR1 reads MNHEY; CDR2 reads SMNVEV (reference sequence). The CDR3 DNA is TGTGCCAGCAGTTTGCGCACAGGGGCTAACTATGGCTACACCTTC. Its protein is CASSLRTGANYGYTF.

The chain combines TRBV6-5 with TRBJ1-5, with D possibly TRBD1 on 6 matching bases. Trimming removed 4 bases from V and 4 bases from J, with 14 bases in between. Germline V lookup: CDR1 MNHEY, CDR2 SVGAGI. The CDR3 is 15 amino acids. The CDR3 DNA is TGTGCCAGCAGTTCCGGACAGTGGCGTAATCAGCCCCAGCATTTT. Translating it yields CASSSGQWRNQPQHF.

This clone was counted once. CDR3 sequence (DNA): TGTGCCAGCAGTTCCCCTGGAGGCAGGGACAATGAGCAGTTCTTC. As protein: CASSSPGGRDNEQFF. The chain employs TRBV28 and TRBJ2-1, with D perhaps given as TRBD1 or TRBD2 (5 bases each). The CDR3 totals 15 residues. The V and J ends lost 4 bases and 5 bases respectively, with 15 bases between them. From germline, CDR1 is MDHEN and CDR2 SYDVKM. Full variable domain (remainder filled in from reference TRBV28 and TRBJ2-1): DVKVTQSSRYLVKRTGEKVFLECVQDMDHENMFWYRQDPGLGLRLIYFSYDVKMKEKGDIPEGYSVSREKKERFSLILESASTNQTSMYLCASSSPGGRDNEQFFGPGTRLTVL.

This clone appeared a single time. This chain joins TRBV7-9 and TRBJ1-2; 7 bases fit TRBD1. With V trimmed by 1 base and J by 4 bases, 9 bases remained unmatched. The germline V gene has CDR1 SEHNR and CDR2 FQNEAQ (reference sequence). The CDR3 sequence is 16 residues long. The CDR3 nucleotides are TGTGCCAGCAGCTTAGGGGGACAGAGCTGGGTCTATGGCTACACCTTC. Encoded protein: CASSLGGQSWVYGYTF.

The rearrangement joins TRBV4-1 to TRBJ2-3, with TRBD2 identical over 9 bases. Losses at the gene ends were 4 bases for V and 0 bases for J; bases not matched to a gene: 5. Germline CDR1 is MGHRA and CDR2 is YSYEKL. The CDR3 is 16 amino acids. The CDR3 is CASSRSGSASTDTQYF. The CDR3 bases are TGCGCCAGCAGCCGTAGCGGGAGTGCTAGCACAGATACGCAGTATTTT.

This chain uses TRBV29-1 with TRBJ2-1, with D perhaps matching TRBD2 (5 bases). V lost 8 bases, J lost 5 bases, and 13 bases lay in between. The length of the CDR3 is 12 residues. Germline V CDR1 and CDR2: SQVTM, ANQGSEA. CDR3 amino acids: CSTSSGNNEQFF. Here the CDR3 DNA reads TGCAGCACAAGCAGCGGAAACAATGAGCAGTTCTTC.

The rearrangement links TRBV28 to TRBJ2-1; 9 bases are a match to TRBD2. The junction had 17 bases not matched to a gene; V was cut back by 6 bases and J by 5 bases. Germline V gives CDR1 MDHEN, CDR2 SYDVKM. The CDR3 is made up of 18 amino acids. The CDR3 DNA reads TGTGCCAGCAGCCCATGGGTCGCGGGAGGGCCCCTACACAATGAGCAGTTCTTC. Translation: CASSPWVAGGPLHNEQFF.

The chain combines TRBV7-2 with TRBJ1-1, with unresolved D. Trimming removed 5 bases from V and 1 base from J, with 11 bases in between. The CDR3 spans 14 residues. CDR1 and CDR2 (germline): SGHTA, FQGNSA. This CDR3 is CASSQILPNTEAFF. As DNA, the CDR3 is TGTGCCAGCAGCCAAATACTACCGAACACTGAAGCTTTCTTT.

This clone was observed a few times. In nucleotides, the CDR3 is TGTGCCAGCAGGGTCGACAGTGTAGAAAACATTCAGTACTTC. It yields the protein CASRVDSVENIQYF. This chain joins TRBV2 and TRBJ2-4, with a weak D call TRBD1 (5 bases). The ends were cut back, 6 bases at V and 5 bases at J, with 14 bases in the middle. CDR1 is SNHLY, CDR2 FYNNEI, per germline. This CDR3 has 14 amino acids.

The V and J genes are TRBV13 and TRBJ1-6, with no clear D. V gave up 4 bases and J gave up 15 bases, with 13 bases separating them. The germline V gene has CDR1 PRHDT and CDR2 FYEKMQ (reference sequence). The CDR3 is 12 amino acids. DNA of the CDR3: TGTGCCAGCAGCTCCCCCGGAGAGCGCCTCCACTTT. Translation: CASSSPGERLHF.

The chain joins TRBV7-2 to TRBJ1-1; a possible D gene is TRBD1 (6 bases). V was cut by 6 bases and J by 1 base, with 12 bases left in between. The CDR3 runs 14 residues. Germline V gene lookup returns CDR1 SGHTA and CDR2 FQGNSA. CDR3 protein: CASRKTTGNTEAFF. The CDR3 DNA is TGTGCCAGCAGAAAGACGACAGGGAACACTGAAGCTTTCTTT.

This chain connects TRBV10-2 to TRBJ2-1; no firm D call. Per germline, CDR1 WSHSY and CDR2 SAAADI. This CDR3 has 17 amino acids. Trimming removed 2 bases at V and 5 bases at J, with 19 bases between. The CDR3 DNA is TGCGCCAGCAGTGAGATCCCGGTCCCCCCTCTCAACAATGAGCAGTTCTTC. This sequence encodes CASSEIPVPPLNNEQFF.

This clone was counted a few times. The chain recombines TRBV6-5 with TRBJ2-4; 7 bases are a match to TRBD1. J lost 3 bases, V lost 3 bases, and 5 bases had no gene match. CDR1 MNHEY and CDR2 SVGAGI come from the germline V gene. This CDR3 region has 15 residues. Written as DNA, the CDR3 is TGTGCCAGCAGTTATTCGACAGGGCTCAAAAACATTCAGTACTTC. Translation gives CASSYSTGLKNIQYF.

The chain combines TRBV9 with TRBJ2-7; no clear D gene. The CDR3 extends over 15 amino acids. Germline CDR1 reads SGDLS; CDR2 reads YYNGEE. V shed 4 bases and J shed 0 bases, with 14 bases lying between them. The chain's CDR3 is CASSPRTASSYEQYF. In nucleotides, the CDR3 is TGTGCCAGCAGCCCTCGGACGGCGTCCTCCTACGAGCAGTACTTC. Based on the CDR3 plus reference TRBV9 and TRBJ2-7, the full variable domain is DSGVTQTPKHLITATGQRVTLRCSPRSGDLSVYWYQQSLDQGLQFLIQYYNGEERAKGNILERFSAQQFPDLHSELNLSSLELGDSALYFCASSPRTASSYEQYFGPGTRLTVT.

The V gene is TRBV6-1, the J gene TRBJ1-5; no clear D. The CDR3 has 14 residues. V lost 6 bases and J 4 bases, leaving 13 bases between the germline ends. The germline V gene encodes CDR1 MNHNS and CDR2 SASEGT. Written as DNA, the CDR3 is TGTGCCAGCAGAGACCGGCAAATTAATCAGCCCCAGCATTTT. Translated: CASRDRQINQPQHF.

The chain has TRBV6-6 and TRBJ2-3, with TRBD2 matching over 7 bases. The CDR3 runs to 14 residues. Germline trimming cut 4 bases from V and 4 bases from J; bases unmatched to any gene: 5. Germline V gene sequence: CDR1 MNHNY, CDR2 SVGAGI (reference sequence). The CDR3 reads CASSSRGSPDTQYF. Here the CDR3 DNA reads TGTGCCAGCAGTTCGCGCGGGAGTCCAGATACGCAGTATTTT.

The chain couples TRBV5-1 to TRBJ2-3; 16 nucleotides align to TRBD2. The CDR3 runs to 17 residues. The junction had 3 bases not matched to a gene; V was cut back by 4 bases and J by 1 base. Germline CDR1 and CDR2: SGHRS and YFSETQ. This chain's CDR3 is CASSRGTSGGGTDTQYF. The DNA for the CDR3 is TGCGCCAGCAGCCGCGGGACTAGCGGGGGGGGCACAGATACGCAGTATTTT.